These 7 T cell receptor beta chains share one sample of origin, sequenced in a study of blood T cell repertoires in COVID-19. Generated by immunoSEQ multiplex PCR, the TCRdb table keeps only in-frame clones and is missing some. The sample has some 250,000 clones; approximately 80% are singletons. Source material: PBMCs or T cells enriched from blood (not recorded which). The receptors come from a man between 40 and 49 years old who had recovered from COVID-19.

This sequence joins TRBV6-1 and TRBJ1-1; unclear D gene. The V gene's germline CDR1 is MNHNS and CDR2 SASEGT. Between the trimmed V and J ends, which lost 11 bases and 7 bases, there was a span of 5 bases. The CDR3 loop spans 8 amino acids. As DNA, the CDR3 is TGTGCCGAACTTGAAGCTTTCTTT. Amino acids: CAELEAFF.

This clone turned up a few times. The chain recombines TRBV7-9 with TRBJ2-7; tentative D call: TRBD1 (5 bases). The CDR3 is 16 amino acids. Germline CDR1 and CDR2: SEHNR and FQNEAQ (reference sequence). Trimming shortened V by 1 base and J by 6 bases, and 19 bases separated the two germline ends. DNA of the CDR3: TGTGCCAGCAGCTTAGGGAGTATGGGCAGGGAAGGCGAGCAGTACTTC. Encoded protein: CASSLGSMGREGEQYF.

The V call is TRBV4-1, the J call TRBJ2-7; 8 bases agree with TRBD1. Germline V CDR1 and CDR2: MGHRA, YSYEKL. V shed 3 bases, J shed 4 bases, and the junction held 11 bases outside the gene matches. This CDR3 comprises 16 residues. CDR3 protein: CASSQEENRGVYEQYF. CDR3 in DNA: TGCGCCAGCAGCCAGGAGGAAAACAGGGGGGTTTACGAGCAGTACTTC.

This clone was seen once. This chain links TRBV7-9 with TRBJ1-6; D unclear. CDR3 length: 14 amino acids. Germline V lookup: CDR1 SEHNR, CDR2 FQNEAQ (reference sequence). V was pared by 1 base and J by 8 bases, with 9 bases between. The CDR3 spells CASSLGGGDSPLHF. The CDR3 DNA reads TGTGCCAGCAGCTTAGGAGGAGGTGATTCACCCCTCCACTTT.

The chain joins TRBV5-5 to TRBJ2-3; no firm D call. The germline CDR1 and CDR2 sequences are SGHKS and YYEKEE (reference sequence). Trimming pared 6 bases from V and 1 base from J, leaving 12 bases between. CDR3 length equals 14 residues. CDR3 sequence (DNA): TGTGCCAGCACACCAAATCAGGGCACAGATACGCAGTATTTT. It translates to CASTPNQGTDTQYF.

The CDR3 spells CASSLGQGAAFF. The CDR3 nucleotides read TGTGCCAGCAGTCTAGGACAGGGGGCAGCTTTCTTT. J is TRBJ1-1 and V is TRBV12-3 or TRBV12-4, with 11 bases that match TRBD1. The length of the CDR3 is 12 residues. The ends lost 5 bases at V and 10 bases at J; junction bases unmatched: 3.

The DNA of the CDR3 is TGTGCCAGCTCGTCGGGACAGGACGGGGAGCTGTTTTTT. Translation: CASSSGQDGELFF. The J gene is TRBJ2-2, the V gene TRBV18; 8 bases agree with TRBD1. The trim removed 6 bases at V and 7 bases at J, leaving 4 bases unmatched. Germline loops: CDR1 KGHSH, CDR2 LQKENI. This CDR3 is built from 13 residues. The full variable domain, rest sourced from reference TRBV18 and TRBJ2-2, is NAGVMQNPRHLVRRRGQEARLRCSPMKGHSHVYWYRQLPEEGLKFMVYLQKENIIDESGMPKERFSAEFPKEGPSILRIQQVVRGDSAAYFCASSSGQDGELFFGEGSRLTVL.